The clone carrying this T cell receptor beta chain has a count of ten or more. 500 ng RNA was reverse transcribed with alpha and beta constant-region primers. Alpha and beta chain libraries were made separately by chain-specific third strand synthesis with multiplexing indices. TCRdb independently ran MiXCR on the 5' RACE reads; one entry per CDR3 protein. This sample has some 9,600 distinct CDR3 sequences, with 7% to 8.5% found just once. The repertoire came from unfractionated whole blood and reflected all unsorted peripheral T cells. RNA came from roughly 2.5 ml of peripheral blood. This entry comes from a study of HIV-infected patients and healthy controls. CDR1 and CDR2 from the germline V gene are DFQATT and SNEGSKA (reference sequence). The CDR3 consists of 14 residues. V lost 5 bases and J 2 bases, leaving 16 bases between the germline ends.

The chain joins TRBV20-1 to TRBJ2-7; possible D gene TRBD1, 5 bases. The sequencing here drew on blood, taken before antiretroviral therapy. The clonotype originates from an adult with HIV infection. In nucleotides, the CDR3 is TGCAGTGCTCGGCCTGGGCAGGGCCCCTACGAGCAGTACTTC. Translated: CSARPGQGPYEQYF.